The sequence of this T cell receptor (beta chain) was determined in a study of blood T cell repertoires in COVID-19. At the level of the study: Whether acute or convalescent, the COVID-19 samples came from the United States, Italy and Spain. Sources were T cells, B-cell-depleted T cells, or PBMCs; the material itself was cDNA or gDNA.

How the authors handled the data: From reference gene primer amplification, estimates of nucleated cell counts were derived. The repertoire was sequenced with immunoSEQ multiplex PCR; TCRdb's copy has only in-frame clones and lacks some. The V and J calls and the clone size are those of that table, but D and trimming were determined from the DNA. The repertoire holds some 94,000 clones, with 80% to 85% as singletons. Germline V gives CDR1 LGHNA, CDR2 YSLEER. The CDR3 contains 15 residues. The V end was cut by 0 bases, the J end by 4 bases, with 9 bases between. The TCR was taken from a man in his 70s with active or convalescent COVID-19. The chain joins TRBV4-3 to TRBJ1-4; D may be TRBD1 (5 bases). The sequenced sample consisted of peripheral blood. CDR3 coding DNA: TGCGCCAGCAGCCAAGAATGGGGCTATAATGAAAAACTGTTTTTT. Amino acid sequence: CASSQEWGYNEKLFF.